Listed below are T cell receptor beta chains from one sample, sequenced in a study of regulatory T cells in long-lasting Graves disease. Using its own MiXCR run on the multiplex PCR reads, TCRdb lists one record per CDR3 protein. The table includes over 500,000 distinct CDR3 sequences, 15% to 20% detected once. The sample was also linked to a second study, of T cells in Graves' hyperthyroidism and ophthalmopathy.

The sequences come from peripheral blood mononuclear cells (PBMCs), collected at new diagnosis, from a patient treated with antithyroid drugs. All receptors come from a woman in her 30s with Graves disease. Both conserved end residues are part of each CDR3. D genes are given only for firm matches. Expanded clones get a size class; other rows say once, few or many, or leave the size out.

CDR3 DNA,CDR3 protein,clone size,V gene,D gene,J gene
TGTGCCAGCCTAAAGGGTTTTGCTAGCACAGATACGCAGTATTTT,CASLKGFASTDTQYF,NA,TRBV2,NA,TRBJ2-3
TGTGCCAGCAGGACAGGGCGGTACACTGAAGCTTTCTTT,CASRTGRYTEAFF,many,TRBV28,TRBD1,TRBJ1-1
TGTGCCAACGACTTCGGGGATACGCAGTATTTT,CANDFGDTQYF,NA,TRBV28,NA,TRBJ2-3
TGTGCCAGCAGCCCCGTTCCTAGCGGGACAGAGACCCAGTACTTC,CASSPVPSGTETQYF,many,TRBV6-1,TRBD2,TRBJ2-5
TGTGCCAGCAGACAAACTGGGACCGCTCGGGGCTACACCTTC,CASRQTGTARGYTF,many,TRBV28,NA,TRBJ1-2
TGCAGTGCTAGAGATACGGGCTGGGGGACAGGGGGCCACGAGCAGTACTTC,CSARDTGWGTGGHEQYF,few,TRBV20-1,TRBD1,TRBJ2-7
TGTGCCAGCAGCCCGCCGGGGGGAGAAACTGAAGCTTTCTTT,CASSPPGGETEAFF,many,TRBV11-2,NA,TRBJ1-1
TGCGCCAGCAGTGACCCTCATGAGCGCACAGATACGCAGTATTTT,CASSDPHERTDTQYF,few,TRBV10-2,NA,TRBJ2-3
TGTGCCAGCAGTGAAGCAGATGTAGCCCTTCAGCCCCAGCATTTT,CASSEADVALQPQHF,many,TRBV6-1,NA,TRBJ1-5
TGTGCCAGCAGTAGCCTCGGGGGCGGCCCTCAATATGGCTACACCTTC,CASSSLGGGPQYGYTF,many,TRBV27,NA,TRBJ1-2
TGTGCCAGTTCACCACCAAGACAGTCTTTTTTCACAGATACGCAGTATTTT,CASSPPRQSFFTDTQYF,few,TRBV18,NA,TRBJ2-3
TGTGCCAGCAGTTGGGCGGGAGCTCACACCGAGGAGCTGTTTTTT,CASSWAGAHTEELFF,many,TRBV12-3/TRBV12-4,TRBD2,TRBJ2-2
TGTGCCAGCACCGGGGGCTCTGGAAACACCATATATTTT,CASTGGSGNTIYF,NA,TRBV6-2/TRBV6-3,NA,TRBJ1-3
TGTGCCAGCAGCTCCACGGGGCAATTGCGACCAGATACGCAGTATTTT,CASSSTGQLRPDTQYF,many,TRBV7-3,NA,TRBJ2-3
TGCAGTGCTAGATCTGAGCTCCTCCAAGAGACCCAGTACTTC,CSARSELLQETQYF,few,TRBV20-1,NA,TRBJ2-5
TGCAGTACAAACTTTCAAGAGACCCAGTACTTC,CSTNFQETQYF,NA,TRBV20-1,NA,TRBJ2-5
TGCAGTGCAAACGGACTAGCTTCAGATACGCAGTATTTT,CSANGLASDTQYF,many,TRBV20-1,TRBD2,TRBJ2-3
TGTGCCAGTAGTAAAGACCCTTACCAGCCCCAGCATTTT,CASSKDPYQPQHF,few,TRBV19,NA,TRBJ1-5
TGTGCCATCAGTGAGTGGGCCGGCTACGAGCAGTACTTC,CAISEWAGYEQYF,many,TRBV10-3,NA,TRBJ2-7
TGTGCCACCGCAACAGGGGCTGACACTGAAGCTTTCTTT,CATATGADTEAFF,few,TRBV24-1,TRBD1,TRBJ1-1
TGTGCCAGCTCGTCCAACCGGGACAGTGAGCAGTTCTTC,CASSSNRDSEQFF,few,TRBV18,TRBD1,TRBJ2-1
TGTGCCAGCAGTTCTAGGCCGGGAGGGGACAATGAGCAGTTCTTC,CASSSRPGGDNEQFF,NA,TRBV12-3/TRBV12-4,TRBD2,TRBJ2-1
TGTGCCAGCTCATCGAGGTCGGGACAGGGGATCGGCGAGCAGTACTTC,CASSSRSGQGIGEQYF,few,TRBV18,TRBD1,TRBJ2-7
TGTGCCAGCAGCTTAGTCCTGGGGGCGCTCACCGGGGAGCTGTTTTTT,CASSLVLGALTGELFF,few,TRBV7-6,NA,TRBJ2-2
TGTGCCAGCAGCTTTCCGGGGGACATGAATTCACCCCTCCACTTT,CASSFPGDMNSPLHF,NA,TRBV5-4,NA,TRBJ1-6
TGTGCCAGCAGCCACCCTATCGTCCTAGCGGGAACCAACACCGGGGAGCTGTTTTTT,CASSHPIVLAGTNTGELFF,few,TRBV11-2,TRBD2,TRBJ2-2
TGTGCCAGCAGCCTCCCCGGGATGGGCTACGAGCAGTACTTC,CASSLPGMGYEQYF,many,TRBV14,NA,TRBJ2-7
TGTGCCAGCATTGAGAGTTATAGCAATCAGCCCCAGCATTTT,CASIESYSNQPQHF,few,TRBV28,NA,TRBJ1-5
TGTGCCACCAGCCCCAACTCCGGGTCACCTTACGAGCAGTACTTC,CATSPNSGSPYEQYF,many,TRBV24-1,NA,TRBJ2-7
TGTGCCAGCAGGGGGGGACAGAACACCGGGGAGCTGTTTTTT,CASRGGQNTGELFF,many,TRBV7-9,NA,TRBJ2-2
TGCAGTGCGAGTACGGGGCTTGGATATAGCAATCAGCCCCAGCATTTT,CSASTGLGYSNQPQHF,many,TRBV20-1,NA,TRBJ1-5
TGTGCCAGTTCTTGGGACGGGTCGAGGGAGCAGTACTTC,CASSWDGSREQYF,many,TRBV28,NA,TRBJ2-7
TGTGCCAGCAGCTTATCGGCACCGAGCACCTACGAGCAGTACTTC,CASSLSAPSTYEQYF,NA,TRBV7-2,NA,TRBJ2-7
TGTGCCAGCAGTTACTCCTCCGGACTAGCGGGAGGCCTCCCGTATATCTACGAGCAGTACTTC,CASSYSSGLAGGLPYIYEQYF,many,TRBV6-5,TRBD2,TRBJ2-7
TGTGCCAGCAGTTCCCTTTTTAGTGAAGGGACCCAGTACTTC,CASSSLFSEGTQYF,many,TRBV28,NA,TRBJ2-5
TGTGCCAGCGTTTCCGGGAGGGCTGGGTTCGAGACCCAGTACTTC,CASVSGRAGFETQYF,many,TRBV28,TRBD2,TRBJ2-5
TGTGCCAGCAGTCCGCCGGGGGTAGCGGTTTTATCTGGGGCCAACGTCCTGACTTTC,CASSPPGVAVLSGANVLTF,many,TRBV28,NA,TRBJ2-6
TGCGCCAGCAGCCCGACAGGGGGCAAGGACATTCAGTACTTC,CASSPTGGKDIQYF,few,TRBV5-1,TRBD1,TRBJ2-4
TGTGCCAGCAGCTTCCCCGGTAGTGAAGCTTTCTTT,CASSFPGSEAFF,many,TRBV7-9,NA,TRBJ1-1
TGTGCCAGCAGTTTATCGCCCCGTCCTGAAGCTTTCTTT,CASSLSPRPEAFF,many,TRBV28,NA,TRBJ1-1
TGTGCCAGCAGTGGGGCAGGGCTTGGCCAGTACTTC,CASSGAGLGQYF,few,TRBV6-1,NA,TRBJ2-5
TGTGCCACCAGCAGAGAGAGGAACACTGAAGCTTTCTTT,CATSRERNTEAFF,many,TRBV15,NA,TRBJ1-1
TGTGCCAGCAGTCCTCCTTACAGCCCCACCTACGAGCAGTACTTC,CASSPPYSPTYEQYF,many,TRBV28,NA,TRBJ2-7
TGTGCCTGGAACTCAAACTTAGCCTACGAGCAGTACTTC,CAWNSNLAYEQYF,NA,TRBV30,NA,TRBJ2-7
TGTGCCAGCAGCCAGGCGGTTGCTTGGAACACTGAAGCTTTCTTT,CASSQAVAWNTEAFF,few,TRBV14,NA,TRBJ1-1
TGTGCCAGCAGCGTGGGCCTAGCGGGAGTTTACGAGCAGTACTTC,CASSVGLAGVYEQYF,few,TRBV9,TRBD2,TRBJ2-7
TGTGCCAGCAGCCTAGCGGGAACCGACAAGACCCAGTACTTC,CASSLAGTDKTQYF,many,TRBV27,TRBD2,TRBJ2-5
TGCAGTGCTAGAGAGCCCAGAGAAATTGAAAAACTGTTTTTT,CSAREPREIEKLFF,few,TRBV20-1,NA,TRBJ1-4
TGTGCCAGCAGCTTACCGGGACTAGCGGGAGCCAGCTCCTACAATGAGCAGTTCTTC,CASSLPGLAGASSYNEQFF,NA,TRBV7-3,TRBD2,TRBJ2-1
TGTGCCAGCAGTGAAGCTAAGATGGTGGGTTGGGAGACCCAGTACTTC,CASSEAKMVGWETQYF,many,TRBV6-1,NA,TRBJ2-5
TGTGCCAGCAGCTCTTCGGGACTACCGGGCACCATATATTTT,CASSSSGLPGTIYF,many,TRBV7-9,NA,TRBJ1-3
TGTGCCAGCAGCTTCGGAGGGGTAGAGAAGCCCCAGCATTTT,CASSFGGVEKPQHF,NA,TRBV7-3,NA,TRBJ1-5
TGTGCCAGCAGCCCACTAACCGGGACAGGGGGCTATCGGGAGCTGTTTTTT,CASSPLTGTGGYRELFF,NA,TRBV3-1,TRBD1,TRBJ2-2
TGCGCCAGCGCCCAAGGCGGAGCGGGCAATCAGCCCCAGCATTTT,CASAQGGAGNQPQHF,many,TRBV5-1,NA,TRBJ1-5
TGCTATTCGACAGGTCGCACTGAAGCTTTCTTT,CYSTGRTEAFF,NA,TRBV28,NA,TRBJ1-1
TGTGCCAGTAGTATAACCGGCCTAGCCAAAAACATTCAGTACTTC,CASSITGLAKNIQYF,few,TRBV19,NA,TRBJ2-4
TGTGCCAGCAGCCCTCAGGGGGCCGTCGGAAACTACGAGCAGTACTTC,CASSPQGAVGNYEQYF,many,TRBV7-9,TRBD1,TRBJ2-7
TGCGCCAGCAGCTTGGCCGGGACCCACTCTGGGGCCAACGTCCTGACTTTC,CASSLAGTHSGANVLTF,NA,TRBV5-1,NA,TRBJ2-6